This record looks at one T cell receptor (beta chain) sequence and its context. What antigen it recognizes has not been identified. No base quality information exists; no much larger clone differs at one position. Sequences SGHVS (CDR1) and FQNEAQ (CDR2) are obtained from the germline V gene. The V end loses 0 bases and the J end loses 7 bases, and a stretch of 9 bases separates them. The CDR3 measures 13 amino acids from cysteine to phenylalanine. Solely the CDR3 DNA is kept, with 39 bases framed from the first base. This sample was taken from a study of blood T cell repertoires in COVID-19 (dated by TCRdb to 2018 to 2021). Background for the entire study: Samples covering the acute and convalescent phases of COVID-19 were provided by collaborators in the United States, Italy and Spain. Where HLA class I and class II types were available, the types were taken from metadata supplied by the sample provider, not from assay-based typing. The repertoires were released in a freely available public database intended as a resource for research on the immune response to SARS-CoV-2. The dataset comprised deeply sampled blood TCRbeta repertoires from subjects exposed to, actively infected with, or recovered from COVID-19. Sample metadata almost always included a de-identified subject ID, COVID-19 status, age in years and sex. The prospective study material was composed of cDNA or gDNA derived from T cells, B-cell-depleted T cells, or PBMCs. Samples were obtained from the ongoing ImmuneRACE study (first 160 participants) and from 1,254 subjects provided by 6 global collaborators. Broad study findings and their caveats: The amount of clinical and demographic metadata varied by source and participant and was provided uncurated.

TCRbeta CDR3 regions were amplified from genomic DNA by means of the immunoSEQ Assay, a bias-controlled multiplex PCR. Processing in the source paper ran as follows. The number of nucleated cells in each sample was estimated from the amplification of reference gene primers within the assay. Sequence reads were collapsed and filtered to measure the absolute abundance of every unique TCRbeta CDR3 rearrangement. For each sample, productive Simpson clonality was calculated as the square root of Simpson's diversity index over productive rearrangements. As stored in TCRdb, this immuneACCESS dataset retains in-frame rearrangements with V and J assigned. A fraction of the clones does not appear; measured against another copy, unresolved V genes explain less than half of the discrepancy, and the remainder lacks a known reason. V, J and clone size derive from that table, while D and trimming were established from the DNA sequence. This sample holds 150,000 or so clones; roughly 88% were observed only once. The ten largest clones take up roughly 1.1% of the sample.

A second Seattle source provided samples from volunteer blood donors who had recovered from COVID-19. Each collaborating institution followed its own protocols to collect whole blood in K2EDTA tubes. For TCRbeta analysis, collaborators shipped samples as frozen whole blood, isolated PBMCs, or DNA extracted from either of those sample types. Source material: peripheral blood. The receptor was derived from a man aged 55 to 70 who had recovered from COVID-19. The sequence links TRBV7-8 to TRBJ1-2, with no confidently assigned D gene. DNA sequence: TGTGCCAGCAGCTTAGCCGGGGTACTTGGCTACACCTTC. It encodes CASSLAGVLGYTF.